This TCR beta chain derives from a study of CD8+ T cells in alopecia areata. CDR1 is SQVTM, CDR2 ANQGSEA, per germline. The CDR3 runs 14 residues. V was trimmed by 6 bases and J by 4 bases, leaving 17 bases between them. Sequencing relied on a cDNA template that was reverse transcribed from extracted RNA. Sequenced by immunoSEQ multiplex PCR; TCRdb stores in-frame clones only, minus some. The sample holds about 120,000 clones, approximately 38% seen once. Sequenced material: CD4+ T cells sorted from blood. The receptor was derived from a human donor with alopecia areata. The chain joins TRBV29-1 to TRBJ2-3; D is perhaps TRBD1 or TRBD2 (5 bases each). The CDR3 loop is CSVKLGTTSDTQYF. The CDR3 DNA sequence: TGCAGCGTAAAACTAGGGACGACCTCAGATACGCAGTATTTT.